The 28 T cell receptor beta chains reported below all come from one sample, sequenced in a study of control samples from healthy donors and cancer patients. Only in-frame clones appear in the TCRdb table, and some are missing; sequencing was by immunoSEQ multiplex PCR. The data hold around 140,000 clones, with 92% observed a single time. The sequenced sample was blood. The receptors originated from a woman in her fifties or sixties in good health.

This sequence joins TRBV28 and TRBJ1-1, with D uncertain. Per germline, CDR1 MDHEN and CDR2 SYDVKM. V lost 6 bases to trimming and J lost 2 bases, with 16 bases between them. The CDR3 has 15 residues. The CDR3 DNA sequence: TGTGCCAGCAGCGTAGGAGCAGCGTTTAACACTGAAGCTTTCTTT. Its translation is CASSVGAAFNTEAFF.

The V call is TRBV11-3, the J call TRBJ2-5, with 8 bases identical to TRBD1. Germline V gene sequence: CDR1 SGHNT, CDR2 YENEEA. The CDR3 runs 14 residues. Trimming cost V 5 bases and J 3 bases; bases outside gene matches: 5. CDR3 sequence (DNA): TGTGCCAGCAGCGGTGGACAGGGCGAAGAGACCCAGTACTTC. Protein product: CASSGGQGEETQYF.

The chain joins TRBV19 to TRBJ2-1; no reliable D call. The CDR3 runs 16 residues. V dropped 2 bases and J dropped 0 bases, with 11 bases sitting between them. Per germline, CDR1 LNHDA and CDR2 SQIVND (reference sequence). CDR3 residues: CASSISGIPSYNEQFF. The CDR3 DNA sequence: TGTGCCAGTAGTATATCCGGAATACCCTCCTACAATGAGCAGTTCTTC.

The rearrangement uses TRBV28 and TRBJ1-1, with TRBD1 matching over 7 bases. The CDR3 has 14 residues. The V gene end was trimmed by 4 bases and the J gene end by 1 base; junction bases not matched to a gene: 3. Germline V gene sequence: CDR1 MDHEN, CDR2 SYDVKM. This chain's CDR3 is CASSWGQPNTEAFF. The CDR3 DNA reads TGTGCCAGCAGTTGGGGACAGCCGAACACTGAAGCTTTCTTT.

The gene calls are TRBV28 and TRBJ2-7; tentatively, D is TRBD2 (5 bases). The CDR3 has 14 residues. Germline V lookup: CDR1 MDHEN, CDR2 SYDVKM. V lost 7 bases to trimming and J lost 1 base, with 14 bases between them. In DNA, the CDR3 is TGTGCCAGCAAGCCCGCGGGTCCGTCCTACGAGCAGTACTTC. This codes for CASKPAGPSYEQYF. The whole variable domain, filled in from reference TRBV28 and TRBJ2-7, reads DVKVTQSSRYLVKRTGEKVFLECVQDMDHENMFWYRQDPGLGLRLIYFSYDVKMKEKGDIPEGYSVSREKKERFSLILESASTNQTSMYLCASKPAGPSYEQYFGPGTRLTVT.

This clone was counted a single time. This same CDR3 is encoded by further DNA sequences in the sample. This chain connects TRBV12-3 or TRBV12-4 to TRBJ2-7; D unresolved. Trimming stripped 3 bases from V and 7 bases from J, with 7 bases between. The CDR3 covers 11 residues. Written as DNA, the CDR3 is TGTGCCAGCAGTTTGATGAAGGAGCAGTACTTC. Its translation is CASSLMKEQYF.

V and J are TRBV10-1 and TRBJ2-3; the D gene is possibly TRBD2 (5 bases). The V end was cut by 4 bases, the J end by 4 bases, with 18 bases between. This CDR3 is built from 16 residues. CDR1 and CDR2 from the germline V gene are WNHNN and SYGVQD (reference sequence). The CDR3 region is CASSGRSGSVADTQYF. The CDR3 bases are TGCGCCAGCAGTGGAAGAAGCGGATCAGTTGCAGATACGCAGTATTTT.

This clone occurred once. The chain uses TRBV5-1 and TRBJ2-6; 7 bases agree with TRBD1. Germline values: CDR1 SGHRS, CDR2 YFSETQ. This CDR3 spans 19 amino acids. The trim removed 0 bases at V and 3 bases at J, leaving 12 bases unmatched. CDR3 DNA: TGCGCCAGCAGCTTGGAGTGGGTCGAGGGGGCGCGTGGGGCCAACGTCCTGACTTTC. Translating it yields CASSLEWVEGARGANVLTF.

V usage is TRBV5-1 and J usage is TRBJ2-4, with D possibly being TRBD1 or TRBD2 (5 bases each). V lost 5 bases and J 5 bases, leaving 17 bases between the germline ends. Germline CDR1 SGHRS, CDR2 YFSETQ. The CDR3 spans 15 residues. The CDR3 DNA reads as TGCGCCAGCAGTCCGACCTCCCTGGGGGAAAACATTCAGTACTTC. As protein: CASSPTSLGENIQYF.

J is TRBJ1-5 and V is TRBV5-5, with D maybe TRBD1 (5 bases). CDR3 length: 15 amino acids. In germline, CDR1 is SGHKS, CDR2 YYEKEE (reference sequence). V was cut by 2 bases and J by 4 bases, with 13 bases left in between. CDR3 residues: CASSLIWTQNQPQHF. In nucleotides, the CDR3 is TGTGCCAGCAGCTTAATTTGGACACAAAATCAGCCCCAGCATTTT.

V is TRBV10-1 and J is TRBJ1-1; D is undetermined. The CDR3 is made up of 13 amino acids. Trimming took 10 bases from V and 0 from J, leaving 12 bases between them. Per the germline V gene, CDR1 is WNHNN and CDR2 is SYGVQD (reference sequence). The CDR3 sequence is CATAGNMNTEAFF. The DNA for the CDR3 is TGCGCCACCGCAGGTAACATGAACACTGAAGCTTTCTTT.

The chain recombines TRBV5-5 with TRBJ2-4; unclear D gene. Germline V CDR1 and CDR2: SGHKS, YYEKEE (reference sequence). V lost 0 bases to trimming and J lost 0 bases, with 4 bases between them. The CDR3 extends over 14 amino acids. CDR3 region: CASSLGAAKNIQYF. CDR3 coding DNA: TGTGCCAGCAGCTTGGGAGCAGCCAAAAACATTCAGTACTTC.

J is TRBJ1-6 and V is TRBV28; 7 bases agree with TRBD1. The junction had 14 bases not matched to a gene; V was cut back by 6 bases and J by 9 bases. Germline CDR1 is MDHEN and CDR2 is SYDVKM. CDR3 length equals 16 residues. CDR3: CASRGSTGPGGSPLHF. CDR3 in DNA: TGTGCCAGCAGAGGATCGACAGGGCCGGGGGGTTCACCCCTCCACTTT.

Turning to this clone: Additional DNA sequences in this sample encode the identical CDR3. This chain joins TRBV4-2 and TRBJ2-1, with no clear D. Trimming took 0 bases from V and 13 from J, leaving 13 bases between them. Germline CDR1 and CDR2: LGHNA and YNFKEQ. The CDR3 contains 13 residues. In DNA, the CDR3 is TGTGCCAGCAGCCAAGATCAGTTAGTTGGTCAGTTCTTC. Protein: CASSQDQLVGQFF.

The gene calls are TRBV10-2 and TRBJ1-3; D is unclear. Looked up from germline, CDR1 is WSHSY and CDR2 is SAAADI. This CDR3 contains 14 residues. V dropped 4 bases and J dropped 0 bases, with 7 bases sitting between them. CDR3 amino acids: CASSVGTSGNTIYF. CDR3 nucleotides: TGCGCCAGCAGTGTGGGAACCTCTGGAAACACCATATATTTT.

This chain joins TRBV6-5 and TRBJ1-5; D is possibly TRBD1 (5 bases). Germline V gene sequence: CDR1 MNHEY, CDR2 SVGAGI. This CDR3 is built from 14 residues. V lost 4 bases, J lost 7 bases, and 14 bases lay in between. As DNA, the CDR3 is TGTGCCAGCAGTTCCGGGGGGTACGGCCAGCCCCAGCATTTT. As protein: CASSSGGYGQPQHF.

The CDR3: CASSPPGGGEKLFF. Written as DNA, the CDR3 is TGTGCCAGCTCCCCCCCCGGGGGGGGTGAAAAACTGTTTTTT. This sequence joins TRBV18 and TRBJ1-4; D is possibly TRBD1 (5 bases). V lost 6 bases and J lost 7, with 15 bases in between. CDR3 size: 14 residues. The germline V gene encodes CDR1 KGHSH and CDR2 LQKENI.

Only one count was recorded for this clone. The gene calls are TRBV15 and TRBJ2-5; D is perhaps TRBD2 (5 bases). Trimming took 0 bases from V and 5 from J, leaving 13 bases between them. The length of the CDR3 is 15 residues. Germline V lookup: CDR1 LNHNV, CDR2 YYDKDF (reference sequence). As DNA, the CDR3 is TGTGCCACCAGCAGAGATTCTAGCTTCGGGGAGACCCAGTACTTC. This encodes CATSRDSSFGETQYF.

The chain joins TRBV7-9 to TRBJ2-7, with D perhaps TRBD2 (5 bases). V was trimmed by 0 bases and J by 2 bases, leaving 8 bases between them. There are 14 residues in the CDR3. Germline V gene lookup returns CDR1 SEHNR and CDR2 FQNEAQ (reference sequence). CDR3 protein: CASSLAAGTYEQYF. The DNA for the CDR3 is TGTGCCAGCAGCTTAGCGGCGGGTACCTACGAGCAGTACTTC. Drawing the rest from reference TRBV7-9 and TRBJ2-7, the complete variable domain is DTGVSQNPRHKITKRGQNVTFRCDPISEHNRLYWYRQTLGQGPEFLTYFQNEAQLEKSRLLSDRFSAERPKGSFSTLEIQRTEQGDSAMYLCASSLAAGTYEQYFGPGTRLTVT.

This clone appeared once. The V gene is TRBV7-9, the J gene TRBJ1-1; D is possibly TRBD1 (6 bases). Looked up from germline, CDR1 is SEHNR and CDR2 is FQNEAQ (reference sequence). The V end lost 7 bases, the J end lost 0 bases, and 18 bases lay between the germline ends. The CDR3 spans 16 residues. The CDR3 sequence is CASTVRGAAMNTEAFF. The DNA for the CDR3 is TGTGCCAGCACCGTACGGGGGGCCGCGATGAACACTGAAGCTTTCTTT.

The chain combines TRBV28 with TRBJ1-1; no reliable D call. This CDR3 is 12 amino acids long. The germline V and J ends were trimmed by 4 bases and 6 bases, with 9 bases remaining between them. Per the germline V gene, CDR1 is MDHEN and CDR2 is SYDVKM. The CDR3 bases are TGTGCCAGCAGTTCGATCAAGCCTGAAGCTTTCTTT. The encoded protein is CASSSIKPEAFF.

The rearrangement links TRBV5-4 to TRBJ1-2; D may be TRBD1 (5 bases). V dropped 0 bases and J dropped 8 bases, with 17 bases sitting between them. The germline gives CDR1 SGHNT, CDR2 YYREEE (reference sequence). The CDR3 runs to 15 residues. This CDR3 is CASSLVSRGAAGYTF. CDR3 DNA sequence: TGTGCCAGCAGCTTGGTTTCCCGCGGGGCCGCCGGCTACACCTTC. Drawing the rest from reference TRBV5-4 and TRBJ1-2, the complete variable domain is ETGVTQSPTHLIKTRGQQVTLRCSSQSGHNTVSWYQQALGQGPQFIFQYYREEENGRGNFPPRFSGLQFPNYSSELNVNALELDDSALYLCASSLVSRGAAGYTFGSGTRLTVV.

The chain recombines TRBV30 with TRBJ1-3; weak D call: TRBD1 (5 bases). Germline V CDR1 and CDR2: GTSNPN, SVGIG (reference sequence). V was pared by 2 bases and J by 2 bases, with 16 bases between. This CDR3 is built from 16 residues. The CDR3 bases are TGTGCCTGGAGTCACGAGGGACGTTCACCTGGAAACACCATATATTTT. It codes for CAWSHEGRSPGNTIYF.

The gene calls are TRBV10-2 and TRBJ2-1; 15 nucleotides align to TRBD2. The V and J ends lost 8 bases and 0 bases, in that order; junction bases with no gene match: 5. CDR3 length: 17 amino acids. CDR1 is WSHSY, CDR2 SAAADI, per germline. Here the CDR3 reads CASGGTSGRSSYNEQFF. For the CDR3, the DNA is TGCGCCAGCGGAGGGACTAGCGGGAGGAGCTCCTACAATGAGCAGTTCTTC.

This rearrangement joins TRBV5-5 to TRBJ2-5; D is uncertain. The germline V and J ends were trimmed by 0 bases and 4 bases, with 7 bases remaining between them. Germline V gene lookup returns CDR1 SGHKS and CDR2 YYEKEE (reference sequence). The CDR3 is 13 amino acids. The CDR3 reads CASSLASRETQYF. CDR3 bases: TGTGCCAGCAGCTTGGCTAGTAGAGAGACCCAGTACTTC.

The chain is built from TRBV28 and TRBJ2-2; D is possibly TRBD1 (6 bases). V lost 7 bases to trimming and J lost 4 bases, with 13 bases between them. Germline values: CDR1 MDHEN, CDR2 SYDVKM. The CDR3 loop spans 14 amino acids. This CDR3 is CASTFQGGTGELFF. The CDR3 nucleotides are TGTGCCAGCACCTTCCAAGGGGGCACCGGGGAGCTGTTTTTT.

J is TRBJ1-2 and V is TRBV3-1 (or the pseudogene TRBV3-2); D ambiguous. V lost 1 base and J lost 5, with 8 bases in between. In germline, CDR1 is LGHDT, CDR2 YNNKEL (reference sequence). The CDR3 is made up of 13 amino acids. The CDR3 bases are TGTGCCAGCAGCCAAGGGCCTTTTTATGGCTACACCTTC. The encoded protein is CASSQGPFYGYTF.

V gene TRBV11-2 combines with J gene TRBJ1-6; D gene unclear. The CDR3 covers 13 residues. Germline loops: CDR1 SGHAT, CDR2 FQNNGV. V gave up 3 bases and J gave up 10 bases, with 10 bases separating them. CDR3 amino acids: CASSLGFDSPLHF. As DNA, the CDR3 is TGTGCCAGCAGCTTGGGTTTCGACTCACCCCTCCACTTT.